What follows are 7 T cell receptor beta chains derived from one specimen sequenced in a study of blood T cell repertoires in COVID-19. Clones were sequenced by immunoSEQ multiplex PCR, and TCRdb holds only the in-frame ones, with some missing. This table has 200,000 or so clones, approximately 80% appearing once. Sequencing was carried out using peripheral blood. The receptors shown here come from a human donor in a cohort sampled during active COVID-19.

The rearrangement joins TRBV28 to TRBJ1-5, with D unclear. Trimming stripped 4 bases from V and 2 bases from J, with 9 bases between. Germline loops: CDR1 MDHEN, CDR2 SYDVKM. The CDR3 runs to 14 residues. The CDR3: CASSSPPGNQPQHF. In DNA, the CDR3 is TGTGCCAGCAGTTCCCCGCCGGGCAATCAGCCCCAGCATTTT.

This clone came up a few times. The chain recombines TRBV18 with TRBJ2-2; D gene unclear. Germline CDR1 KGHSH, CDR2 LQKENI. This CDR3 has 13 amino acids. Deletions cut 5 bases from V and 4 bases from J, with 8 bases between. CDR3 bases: TGTGCCAGCTCAGCAGACATCACCGGGGAGCTGTTTTTT. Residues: CASSADITGELFF.

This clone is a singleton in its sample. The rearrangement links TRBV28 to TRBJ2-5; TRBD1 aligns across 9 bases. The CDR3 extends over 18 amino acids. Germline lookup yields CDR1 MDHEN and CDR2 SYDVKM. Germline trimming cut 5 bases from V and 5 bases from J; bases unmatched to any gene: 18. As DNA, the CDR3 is TGTGCCAGCAGTCAAAGTCTTTCAGACAGGGGGGTAGGCGAGACCCAGTACTTC. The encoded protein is CASSQSLSDRGVGETQYF.

CDR3 bases: TGTGCCAGCAGTTCCAGGGACAGGTTGAGCGAGCAGTACTTC. Its protein is CASSSRDRLSEQYF. The chain links TRBV27 to TRBJ2-7; TRBD1 matches at 8 bases. The CDR3 consists of 14 residues. J gave up 6 bases and V 4 bases, and 8 bases lay outside the gene matches. Germline CDR1 and CDR2: MNHEY and SMNVEV (reference sequence).

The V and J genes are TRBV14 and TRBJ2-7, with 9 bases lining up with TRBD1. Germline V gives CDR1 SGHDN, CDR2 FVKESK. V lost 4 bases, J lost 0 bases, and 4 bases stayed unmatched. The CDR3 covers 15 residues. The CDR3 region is CASSPGGQGSYEQYF. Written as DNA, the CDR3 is TGTGCCAGCAGCCCGGGGGGACAGGGCTCCTACGAGCAGTACTTC.

In DNA, the CDR3 is TGTGCCAGCAGCCCAGGGGGGACAGCACGTGGCTACACCTTC. It translates to CASSPGGTARGYTF. V gene TRBV3-1 (or the pseudogene TRBV3-2) combines with J gene TRBJ1-2, with 7 bases identical to TRBD1. The CDR3 totals 14 residues. Looked up from germline, CDR1 is LGHDT and CDR2 is YNNKEL (reference sequence). V shed 4 bases, J shed 7 bases, and the junction held 9 bases outside the gene matches.

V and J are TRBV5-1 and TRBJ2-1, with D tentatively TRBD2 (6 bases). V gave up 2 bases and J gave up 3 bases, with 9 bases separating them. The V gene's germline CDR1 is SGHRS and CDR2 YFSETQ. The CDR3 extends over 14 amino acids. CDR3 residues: CASSFGGNYNEQFF. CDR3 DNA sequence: TGCGCCAGCAGCTTTGGGGGGAACTACAATGAGCAGTTCTTC.